Presented here are 2 T cell receptor beta chains from one specimen sequenced in a study of cytomegalovirus exposure and HLA in healthy donors. The PCR ran on 60 Vbeta and 13 Jbeta primers. The table came from immunoSEQ multiplex PCR; TCRdb's copy has only in-frame clones and leaves some out. The sample has about 85,000 clones; about 80% are singletons. Sequenced: PBMCs. The receptor set was obtained from a woman in her 50s in good health and CMV-seropositive.

In DNA, the CDR3 is TGTGCCAGCAGCTTCGGACTTAGCACTGAAGCTTTCTTT. This sequence encodes CASSFGLSTEAFF. This chain connects TRBV5-5 to TRBJ1-1, with no clear D. The CDR3 runs 13 residues. V was trimmed by 2 bases and J by 4 bases, leaving 9 bases between them. Germline loops: CDR1 SGHKS, CDR2 YYEKEE (reference sequence).

This clone was seen a handful of times. CDR3 amino acids: CASSIRKGTGHGYTF. The CDR3 coding sequence is TGTGCCAGCAGCATTCGGAAAGGGACAGGGCATGGCTACACCTTC. V is TRBV21-1 and J is TRBJ1-2; the table assigns TRBD1, which was not confirmed against the DNA. TRBV21-1 is classified as a pseudogene. This CDR3 has 15 residues.